This TCR beta chain comes out of a study of blood T cell repertoires in COVID-19. Study-wide context: Acute and convalescent COVID-19 specimens originated in the United States, Italy and Spain. Sample material is recorded as cDNA or gDNA derived from T cells, B-cell-depleted T cells, or PBMCs.

Authors' methods: Nucleated cell number was recorded as an estimate derived from reference gene primer amplification. Produced via immunoSEQ multiplex PCR; TCRdb's table is partial and in-frame only. The V and J calls and the clone size are those of that table, but D and trimming were determined from the DNA. The data show about 200,000 clones, 80% to 90% seen once. This clone was seen once. The CDR3 runs to 13 residues. Germline trimming cut 3 bases from V and 9 bases from J; bases unmatched to any gene: 4. Per germline, CDR1 KGHSH and CDR2 LQKENI. The specimen was peripheral blood. The chain joins TRBV18 to TRBJ2-1; TRBD2 aligns across 8 bases. The origin of this receptor is a man in his fifties or sixties who had recovered from COVID-19. The CDR3: CASSPSAGGEQFF. CDR3 coding DNA: TGTGCCAGCTCACCTTCGGCGGGAGGTGAGCAGTTCTTC. Full variable domain (rest looked up from reference TRBV18 and TRBJ2-1): NAGVMQNPRHLVRRRGQEARLRCSPMKGHSHVYWYRQLPEEGLKFMVYLQKENIIDESGMPKERFSAEFPKEGPSILRIQQVVRGDSAAYFCASSPSAGGEQFFGPGTRLTVL.